This T cell receptor (beta chain) was captured in a study of T-cell reconstitution after alpha-beta-depleted transplantation in children (dated by TCRdb to the mid-2010s). Study-wide context: Using TCR repertoire profiling, the study followed T-cell immune reconstitution in a quantitative way in children after TCRalphabeta/CD19-depleted allogeneic hematopoietic cell transplantation.

The protocol used for the library was PCR. The run used an Illumina HiSeq 2500. TCR libraries were prepared with molecular barcoding, using unique molecular identifiers to normalize TCRbeta repertoire quantification. In TCRdb, the public reads were trimmed at Q25 with fastp and aligned with MiXCR, with productive beta chains retained. CDR3 protein duplicates are merged, each entry listing the most common genes and DNA. The sample table holds approximately 220,000 distinct CDR3 sequences, of which approximately 15% were seen once. The ten largest account for approximately 40% of the sample. There are 12 amino acids in the CDR3, from cysteine to phenylalanine inclusive. Only the CDR3 part of the read is kept: 36 bases, read in frame from the first base. Trimming removed 0 bases from V and 9 bases from J, leaving 12 bases between the germline ends. CDR1 and CDR2 were assigned from the germline V gene as SQVTM and ANQGSEA.

This clonotype was seen only a few times. The specificity of this receptor is unknown. The input lacks base qualities; no much larger clone sits a single base away. What the research found in general, with its limitations: In some patients, the high TCRbeta diversity seen at day 60 was put down to recipient T cells and intrathymic progenitors that had survived conditioning. Apparently early alphabetaT-cell count recovery about two months after transplant reportedly relied on only several hundred rapidly expanded clones derived from non-depleted graft cells. Over the following months the frequencies of hyperexpanded clones went down, and after one year T-cell counts and TCRbeta diversity were mostly credited to newly produced T cells.

According to the study, the label for this sample's treatment or condition signals: allogeneic hematopoietic cell transplantation with graft depleted of TCRalphabeta T cells and CD19 B cells. The children who served as transplant recipients had been given grafts of TCRalphabeta/CD19-depleted allogeneic hematopoietic cells. This clonotype was sampled from a male patient under 10 years old who had a stem cell transplant for acute lymphoblastic leukemia, so the T cells may come from the graft donor. The sequence links TRBV29-1 to TRBJ2-7; the D gene is not confidently resolved. The specimen comprised PBMCs, mostly from graft donor cells, sampled 360 days after TCRalphabeta/CD19-depleted stem cell transplant. The CDR3: CSVEDRWYGQYF. The bases are TGCAGCGTTGAAGATAGGTGGTATGGGCAGTACTTC.